This T cell receptor beta chain was identified in a study of human T cells and chemical hapten exposure. Across the study: For the roughly 24-week duration of the study, patients were given weekly doses of diphenylcyclopropenone on the scalp. Minor volume differences among pooled libraries chiefly drove per-sample TCR yield variation. Study conclusions and caveats: Sensitizing with DPC caused no change in TCRs above 1 in 1000 frequency.

A remark on this clonotype: What it binds is not known.

A single record per CDR3 protein comes from TCRdb applying MiXCR to the RACE reads. Of 250,000 or so distinct CDR3 sequences listed, around 7.7% are singletons. Time point denoted: pre-sensitization, week 0. Treatment denoted: therapeutic diphenylcyclopropenone sensitization with weekly scalp DPC. This CDR3 spans 15 amino acids. Trimming removed 7 bases from V and 7 bases from J, with 19 bases in between. Germline lookup yields CDR1 MDHEN and CDR2 SYDVKM. This chain joins TRBV28 and TRBJ2-2; tentatively, D is TRBD2 (6 bases). This sample comprised whole blood, obtained in connection with sensitization to the hapten diphenylcyclopropenone (DPC). The sequence was obtained from a man between 18 and 35 years old with alopecia areata. Some clones in this sample may be carry-over from other donors' samples. The CDR3: CASTTRRVFGGELFF. CDR3 bases: TGTGCCAGCACCACCCGGAGGGTCTTTGGCGGGGAGCTGTTTTTT.